This T cell receptor (beta chain) derives from a study of response to subunit inactivated influenza vaccine. Study results and limitations: That few new T cells are recruited by each seasonal influenza vaccination was the authors' suggestion.

This clonotype was seen only a few times. The antigen is unknown. Germline V CDR1 and CDR2: SGHRS, YFSETQ. Trimming cost V 4 bases and J 4 bases, with 17 bases left between them. CDR3 length: 15 residues. TCRdb re-derived calls from the RT-PCR reads in MiXCR, one entry per CDR3 protein. The sample consists of approximately 230,000 distinct CDR3 sequences, 10% to 15% of them appearing once. The sequence came from a man aged 50 or older who received an inactivated influenza vaccine. The chain combines TRBV5-1 with TRBJ1-1, with D perhaps matching TRBD1 (6 bases). The sample was non-naive T cells sorted from PBMCs, taken approximately 15 days before vaccination. CDR3 sequence: CASSPGGQGGTEAFF. DNA for the CDR3: TGCGCCAGCAGCCCCGGGGGGCAGGGAGGCACTGAAGCTTTCTTT.